The subject of this entry is one T cell receptor (delta chain). The data belong to a study of gamma-delta T cells after stem cell transplantation. V trimming: 0 bases; J trimming: 3 bases; junction bases outside the gene matches: 6. This CDR3 has 16 amino acids. Per the germline V gene, CDR1 is GEAIGNYY and CDR2 is EKD. TCRdb fed the RT-PCR reads to CATT. The sample lists 850 to 1,100 delta-chain clones, around 12% seen once, with 25% to 35% in the top ten. This chain connects TRDV2 to TRDJ1, with 10 nucleotides matching TRDD3. The receptor was derived from a human donor. It is not recorded whose cells these are; they may come from a transplant donor. Sequencing was performed on gamma-delta T cells. For the CDR3, the DNA is TGTGCCTGTGACACCGTCGGGGGATACGCGTCCGATAAACTCATCTTT. Its translation: CACDTVGGYASDKLIF.